The rows below give T cell receptor beta chains drawn from one sample of a study of T cells in Graves' hyperthyroidism and ophthalmopathy. Via MiXCR, TCRdb re-called the multiplex PCR reads, giving one row per CDR3 protein. The table has roughly 500,000 distinct CDR3 sequences, roughly 45% seen once; the top ten hold roughly 45%. The sequenced sample consisted of peripheral blood or thyroid tissue (not recorded which). The source is an adult woman with Graves' disease, either hyperthyroidism or ophthalmopathy (not recorded which). Both conserved end residues are part of each CDR3. The order of the fields is CDR3 protein, CDR3 DNA, D gene, clone size, V gene, J gene. D genes are given only for firm matches. Clone sizes are given selectively: once, few, many, or a class where the clone is expanded.

CSAFGVKNYEQYF	TGCAGTGCTTTCGGGGTAAAGAACTACGAGCAGTACTTC	.	once	TRBV20-1	TRBJ2-7
CAITPNRDRGYGYTF	TGTGCCATCACTCCAAACCGGGACAGGGGCTATGGCTACACCTTC	TRBD1	few	TRBV10-3	TRBJ1-2
CSARGSGVNTGELFF	TGCAGTGCTAGGGGTAGCGGGGTGAACACCGGGGAGCTGTTTTTT	TRBD2	many	TRBV20-1	TRBJ2-2
CASKTETYGANVLTF	TGTGCCAGCAAGACAGAGACCTATGGGGCCAACGTCCTGACTTTC	.	.	TRBV6-7	TRBJ2-6
CASSLEGMNQPQHF	TGTGCCAGCAGCTTAGAGGGGATGAATCAGCCCCAGCATTTT	.	few	TRBV7-3	TRBJ1-5
CATSRDRVDGYTF	TGTGCCACCAGCAGAGACAGGGTGGATGGCTACACCTTC	.	many	TRBV15	TRBJ1-2
CASSTALRQGREETQYF	TGTGCCAGCAGCACAGCACTTCGGCAGGGTAGAGAAGAGACCCAGTACTTC	.	.	TRBV7-2	TRBJ2-5
CASKGSSYEQYF	TGTGCCAGCAAGGGGAGCTCCTACGAGCAGTACTTC	.	many	TRBV25-1	TRBJ2-7
CASTDQGRGTGNTIYF	TGTGCCAGTACCGACCAGGGACGCGGGACTGGAAACACCATATATTTT	.	many	TRBV19	TRBJ1-3
CASSLTAANSPLHF	TGTGCCAGCAGTCTCACCGCGGCGAATTCACCCCTCCACTTT	.	many	TRBV12-3/TRBV12-4	TRBJ1-6
CASGERGTAGETQYF	TGTGCCAGCGGAGAGCGAGGGACGGCGGGAGAGACCCAGTACTTC	.	many	TRBV9	TRBJ2-5
CASSLEIQPQHF	TGTGCCAGCAGTTTAGAAATTCAGCCCCAGCATTTT	.	.	TRBV28	TRBJ1-5
CASSDYGQTQETQYF	TGTGCCAGCAGTGATTACGGACAGACCCAAGAGACCCAGTACTTC	.	many	TRBV6-1	TRBJ2-5
CASSGTLSYEQYF	TGTGCCAGCAGCGGGACCCTTTCCTACGAGCAGTACTTC	.	many	TRBV6-1	TRBJ2-7
CSVEAQGANYGYTF	TGCAGCGTTGAAGCACAGGGAGCTAACTATGGCTACACCTTC	.	many	TRBV29-1	TRBJ1-2
CASSYGSGREYF	TGTGCCAGCAGTTACGGTAGCGGGAGGGAATACTTC	TRBD2	.	TRBV6-6	TRBJ2-7
CAISGSGQGRPTSSYNSPLHF	TGTGCCATCAGTGGATCGGGACAGGGGAGACCAACGAGCTCCTATAATTCACCCCTCCACTTT	TRBD1	.	TRBV10-3	TRBJ1-6
CASSARGRETYEQYF	TGTGCCAGCAGTGCTCGTGGGAGGGAAACCTACGAGCAGTACTTC	TRBD2	.	TRBV6-1	TRBJ2-7
CATSSEAGGDTEAFF	TGTGCCACCAGCAGTGAAGCGGGGGGGGACACTGAAGCTTTCTTT	.	.	TRBV15	TRBJ1-1